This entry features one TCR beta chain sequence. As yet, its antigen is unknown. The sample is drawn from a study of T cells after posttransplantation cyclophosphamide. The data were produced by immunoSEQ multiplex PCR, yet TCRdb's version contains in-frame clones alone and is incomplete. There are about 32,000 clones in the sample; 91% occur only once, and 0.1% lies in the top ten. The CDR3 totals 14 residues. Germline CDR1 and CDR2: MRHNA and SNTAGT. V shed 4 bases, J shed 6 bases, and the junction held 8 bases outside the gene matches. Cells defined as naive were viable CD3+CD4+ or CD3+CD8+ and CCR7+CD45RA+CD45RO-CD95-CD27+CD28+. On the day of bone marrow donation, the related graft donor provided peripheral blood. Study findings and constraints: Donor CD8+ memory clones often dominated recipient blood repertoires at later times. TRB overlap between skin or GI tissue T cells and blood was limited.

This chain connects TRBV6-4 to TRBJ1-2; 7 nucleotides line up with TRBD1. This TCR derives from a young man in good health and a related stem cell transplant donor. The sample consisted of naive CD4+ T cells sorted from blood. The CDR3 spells CASSGDRDPHGYTF. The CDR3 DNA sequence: TGTGCCAGCAGTGGAGACAGGGACCCCCATGGCTACACCTTC.